The rows below give T cell receptor beta chains drawn from one sample of a study of T cells expressing NK-cell markers. TCRdb re-analyzed the 5' RACE reads; it lists each CDR3 protein once, without DNA. The table gives under 200,000 distinct CDR3 sequences; the top ten clones make up approximately 17% of it. Sequencing was carried out using blood T cells: a sorted CD56 or NKG2C T cell subset, CD4+ or CD8+ T cells, or bulk PBMC T cells (not recorded which). The receptors stem from a woman aged 18-69 years in good health. Each CDR3 is given with its conserved first and last residue.

>TRBJ2-1|16|TRBV28
CASSSPGSGISNEQFF
>TRBJ2-1|14|TRBV25-1
CASSPSDRASEQFF
>TRBJ1-6|15|TRBV20-1
CSAQDGGSYNSPLHF
>TRBJ2-3|17|TRBV5-1
CASSLAGTFFNTDTQYF
>TRBJ2-1|16|TRBV20-1
CSARDIGLAGYNEQFF
>TRBJ2-7|13|TRBV29-1
CSAGTSGGHEQYF
>TRBJ2-3|15|TRBV7-3
CASSLNKASTDTQYF
>TRBJ2-1|16|TRBV12-3/TRBV12-4
CASSGNNRGAYNEQFF
>TRBJ2-2|13|TRBV29-1
CSALTGTNGELFF
>TRBJ2-5|13|TRBV12-5
CASGLQGLETQYF
>TRBJ2-7|13|TRBV24-1
CATRNRKKNEQYF
>TRBJ2-7|14|TRBV6-5
CASSYGRVGYEQYF
>TRBJ2-5|13|TRBV20-1
CSARLAGVETQYF
>TRBJ2-1|13|TRBV5-4
CASSLTTYNEQFF
>TRBJ2-7|12|TRBV12-3/TRBV12-4
CASRRTGSEQYF
>TRBJ2-7|13|TRBV6-1
CASSDSSLYEQYF
>TRBJ2-1|12|TRBV20-1
CSARDRGLGPFF
>TRBJ1-2|13|TRBV7-9
CASSLAGAYGYTF
>TRBJ1-4|15|TRBV7-9
CASSSTAGVNEKLFF
>TRBJ2-2|14|TRBV5-1
CASNPGQGAGELFF
>TRBJ1-3|16|TRBV7-9
CASSSVRTAPGNTIYF
>TRBJ1-1|13|TRBV20-1
CSANAPAITEAFF
>TRBJ2-3|15|TRBV7-6
CASSQGTSGVDTQYF
>TRBJ1-1|11|TRBV20-1
CSAWRNTEAFF
>TRBJ1-1|15|TRBV20-1
CSAPGTGGADTEAFF
>TRBJ1-3|14|TRBV29-1
CSVDSRGTGNTIYF
>TRBJ2-1|12|TRBV28
CASLTPYNEQFF
>TRBJ1-1|15|TRBV20-1
CSARDSTTGGTEAFF
>TRBJ1-3|17|TRBV14
CASSQERAGAGGNTIYF
>TRBJ2-2|14|TRBV5-1
CASSHGQNTGELFF
>TRBJ2-3|15|TRBV5-1
CASSLGAGGPDTQYF
>TRBJ1-1|14|TRBV5-1
CASSLVSAATEAFF
>TRBJ2-7|15|TRBV7-9
CASSSAGTGDFKQYF
>TRBJ1-1|12|TRBV6-5
CASSEGTSEAFF
>TRBJ2-3|17|TRBV5-1
CASSLGASGLNTDTQYF
>TRBJ1-4|15|TRBV9
CASSETGTGYEKLFF
>TRBJ1-5|12|TRBV30
CAWSAGMKPQHF
>TRBJ1-6|14|TRBV12-3/TRBV12-4
CASSTGQGFSPLHF
>TRBJ2-2|15|TRBV6-4
CASSDGGENTGELFF
>TRBJ2-3|16|TRBV20-1
CSALLLAGGTWDTQYF
>TRBJ2-5|12|TRBV29-1
CSVVDSGETQYF